This T cell receptor (beta chain) was sequenced in a study of blood T cell repertoires in COVID-19. Whole-study context: Acute and convalescent COVID-19 specimens originated in the United States, Italy and Spain. Sources were T cells, B-cell-depleted T cells, or PBMCs; the material itself was cDNA or gDNA.

The germline V gene has CDR1 LGHDT and CDR2 YNNKEL (reference sequence). Trimming left V 1 base short and J 7 bases short, with 14 bases between. CDR3 length: 15 amino acids. Authors' data handling: Amplification of reference gene primers was used by the study to estimate nucleated cell counts. Assay: immunoSEQ multiplex PCR; the TCRdb copy retains only in-frame clones and omits some. V and J calls and clone size come straight from that table; D and trimming were deduced from the DNA. The table records tens of thousands of clones, more than 85% of them present only once. What was sequenced was peripheral blood. The source is a woman in her seventies with active COVID-19. J is TRBJ1-5 and V is TRBV3-1 (or the pseudogene TRBV3-2); tentative D call: TRBD1 (6 bases). Written as DNA, the CDR3 is TGTGCCAGCAGCCAAGGGGGGCGGACGTTCCAGCCCCAGCATTTT. Amino acids: CASSQGGRTFQPQHF.